The 26 T cell receptor beta chains given below trace back to one sample, sequenced in a study of tumor and adjacent non-tumor tissue in lung cancer. The library came from three nested PCR rounds adapted from ARM-PCR protocols. TCRdb recomputed calls from the multiplex PCR reads with MiXCR, one row per CDR3 protein. The sample lists 75,000 to 80,000 distinct CDR3 sequences, just over 75% occurring once. RNA was extracted from bulk tissue without any cell sorting. Distant lung tissue was collected more than 3 cm away from the tumor edge. The sequencing sample was made of distant non-tumor lung tissue. Source of these receptors: a man aged 65 to 85 with non-small cell lung cancer.

The CDR3 region has the DNA TGCGCCAGCAGCCAGTCGGACAGGCGCCAGTACACTGAAGCTTTCTTT. This translates into CASSQSDRRQYTEAFF. This sequence joins TRBV4-1 and TRBJ1-1; TRBD1 aligns across 7 bases. Germline CDR1 reads MGHRA; CDR2 reads YSYEKL. With V trimmed by 3 bases and J by 3 bases, 10 bases remained unmatched. The CDR3 contains 16 residues.

On this clonotype itself: A junction boundary mismatches the germline segment, possibly from a read error. This chain links TRBV7-9 with TRBJ2-5, with D tentatively TRBD2 (6 bases). The CDR3 extends over 13 amino acids. CDR1 SEHNR and CDR2 FQNEAQ come from the germline V gene (reference sequence). In DNA, the CDR3 is TGTGTCAGCAACCTCCCCAGCGGGGAGACCCAGTACTTC. This codes for CVSNLPSGETQYF.

Regarding this clonotype: Likely a read error: the CDR3 ends without its conserved phenylalanine or tryptophan. Because the CDR3's place on the DNA is in doubt, the DNA is left out and the CDR3 is given as listed by TCRdb. The chain uses TRBV29-1 and TRBJ1-2. The CDR3 length equals 12 residues, ends included. The germline V gene encodes CDR1 SQVTM and CDR2 ANQGSEA. The CDR3 here is CSVEEESEGYPS.

For this clonotype: One end of the junction varies from germline; a read error may be responsible. The V call is TRBV5-8, the J call TRBJ2-5; tentatively, D is TRBD2 (7 bases). The germline CDR1 and CDR2 sequences are SGHTS and YDEGEE. The CDR3 sequence is 14 residues long. CDR3 in amino acids: CDSSVRGARETQYF. CDR3 nucleotides: TGTGACAGCAGCGTACGGGGGGCCCGCGAGACCCAGTACTTC.

In regard to this clonotype: The junction departs from the called germline gene at one end, perhaps through a read error. The CDR3 region is CASSFPGLNYEDCF. The CDR3 DNA follows: TGTGCCAGCAGTTTCCCAGGACTCAACTACGAGGACTGCTTC. This rearrangement joins TRBV6-6 to TRBJ2-7; tentatively, D is TRBD2 (5 bases). The CDR3 totals 14 residues. Germline values: CDR1 MNHNY, CDR2 SVGAGI (reference sequence).

As to this clonotype: The junction departs from germline at one end; a sequencing error may be responsible. The chain combines TRBV7-9 with TRBJ2-1, with D perhaps TRBD1 or TRBD2 (5 bases each). The CDR3 has 15 amino acids. Germline V lookup: CDR1 SEHNR, CDR2 FQNEAQ (reference sequence). In DNA form, the CDR3 reads TGTGCCAGCAACCCCTCCGGGGACGGAAACAATGAGCAGTCCTTC. Its translation: CASNPSGDGNNEQSF.

Points on this clonotype: Germline is not matched at one junction end, which may reflect a read error. J is TRBJ2-3 and V is TRBV29-1, with no clear D. This CDR3 region has 12 residues. In germline, CDR1 is SQVTM, CDR2 ANQGSEA. CDR3 sequence reads: CSVEVGTDTHYF. CDR3 in DNA: TGCAGCGTTGAGGTGGGTACAGATACGCATTATTTT.

In regard to this clonotype: With a much larger clone just one base away, this may be a read error. The chain uses TRBV11-2 and TRBJ1-4; TRBD1 is a possible D gene (6 bases). From germline, CDR1 is SGHAT and CDR2 FQNNGV. The CDR3 length is 15 residues. In DNA form, the CDR3 reads TGTGCCAGCAGATTAGAAACAGGGCGTAATGAAAAACTGTTTTTT. Translating gives CASRLETGRNEKLFF.

A word on this clonotype: Here the CDR3 omits its conserved ending phenylalanine or tryptophan, so a read error is the likely source. The DNA is omitted, as the CDR3 cannot be located on it reliably, and the CDR3 follows TCRdb's listing. The V and J genes are TRBV4-2 and TRBJ1-2; the tabulated D call, TRBD1, remains unverified against the DNA. Including both end residues, the CDR3 is 16 amino acids long. Germline V gene sequence: CDR1 LGHNA, CDR2 YNFKEQ. Here the CDR3 reads CASSQEQGARSYGYII.

The J gene is TRBJ2-1, the V gene TRBV11-1, with TRBD2 matching 7 bases. Germline CDR1 and CDR2: SGHAT and FQDESV (reference sequence). The CDR3 loop spans 15 amino acids. Trimming took 1 base from V and 4 from J; bases not matched to a gene: 4. For the CDR3, the DNA is TGTGCCAGCAGCTTAGGAACTAGCGAATACAATGAGCAGTTCTTC. Translating gives CASSLGTSEYNEQFF.

In regard to this clonotype: An end of the junction differs from the germline gene, which may be a read error. The chain combines TRBV6-2 or TRBV6-3 with TRBJ1-5; D gene uncertain. Germline assignment: CDR1 MNHEY and CDR2 SVGEGT. This CDR3 region has 15 residues. CDR3 DNA sequence: TGTGCCAGCGCTGGCAAGGTTGGATTGAATCAGTCCCAGCATTTT. Translated, it gives CASAGKVGLNQSQHF.

This clonotype was recorded a few times. The chain uses TRBV6-1 and TRBJ2-1, with a tentative D call TRBD1 (6 bases). The V gene lost 9 bases and the J gene lost 8 bases, with 20 bases spanning the gap. Germline CDR1 MNHNS, CDR2 SASEGT. The CDR3 spans 14 residues. The CDR3: CASNGAGELDEQFF. In DNA form, the CDR3 reads TGTGCCAGTAATGGGGCAGGGGAATTGGATGAGCAGTTCTTC.

For this clonotype: In this CDR3 the conserved last residue, phenylalanine or tryptophan, is missing, so a read error is likely. The limits of the CDR3 on the DNA are not certain, so only TCRdb's listed CDR3 is given. The chain joins TRBV6-5 to TRBJ1-2; TRBD1, the D gene given by the table, was not confirmed from the DNA. In germline, CDR1 is MNHEY, CDR2 SVGAGI. The CDR3 is made up of 14 amino acids, end residues included. This CDR3 is CASGRTGKRYGYPS.

Worth noting for this clonotype: A junction end diverges from the germline sequence, so it may reflect a read error. The J gene is TRBJ2-3, the V gene TRBV10-1; D is perhaps TRBD2 (5 bases). CDR3 length equals 15 residues. CDR1 is WNHNN, CDR2 SYGVQD, per germline (reference sequence). Here the CDR3 DNA reads TGCGCTAGCAGTGATGCGGCGGGTGGCACAGATACGCAGTATTTT. Encoded protein: CASSDAAGGTDTQYF.

Of note for this clonotype: Because it lacks the conserved phenylalanine or tryptophan at the end, this CDR3 is likely a read error. The J gene is TRBJ1-1, the V gene TRBV29-1; D unresolved. CDR1 and CDR2 from the germline V gene are SQVTM and ANQGSEA. The CDR3 is 12 amino acids. The V and J ends lost 4 bases and 7 bases respectively, with 13 bases between them. The CDR3 spells CSVVVKRLEAFY. Here the CDR3 DNA reads TGCAGCGTTGTGGTGAAGAGGCTTGAAGCTTTCTAT.

On this clonotype: An end of the junction does not agree with germline; a read error may underlie this. The genes are TRBV7-8 and TRBJ1-1, with TRBD1 as a possible D gene (5 bases). The CDR3 has 16 residues. Germline lookup yields CDR1 SGHVS and CDR2 FQNEAQ. The CDR3 region has the DNA TGTACCAGCAGCTTAGTTGATCCAGGGTCATCAACTGAAGCTTTCTTT. Protein: CTSSLVDPGSSTEAFF. The full variable domain, its missing parts supplied by reference TRBV7-8 and TRBJ1-1, is GAGVSQSPRYKVAKRGQDVALRCDPISGHVSLFWYQQALGQGPEFLTYFQNEAQLDKSGLPSDRFFAERPEGSVSTLKIQRTQQEDSAVYLCTSSLVDPGSSTEAFFGQGTRLTVV.

The chain combines TRBV12-3 or TRBV12-4 with TRBJ2-1; the D is unclear. The ends were cut back, 5 bases at V and 4 bases at J, with 24 bases in the middle. This CDR3 contains 18 residues. The DNA of the CDR3 is TGTGCCAGCAGTCGTTCGTTTCGCTGGGTCGGTGGGTACAATGAGCAGTTCTTC. Residues: CASSRSFRWVGGYNEQFF.

This clonotype was picked up one time. This CDR3 is missing its conserved last phenylalanine or tryptophan, likely due to a read error. V gene TRBV28 combines with J gene TRBJ1-1; perhaps TRBD1 as D (5 bases). In germline, CDR1 is MDHEN, CDR2 SYDVKM. The CDR3 totals 11 residues. In nucleotides, the CDR3 is TGTGTCTGCACAGGGAACACTGAAGCTTTCTAT. It yields the protein CVCTGNTEAFY.

This sequence joins TRBV12-3 or TRBV12-4 and TRBJ1-3; TRBD1 matches 9 bases. This CDR3 has 18 amino acids. V was clipped by 8 bases and J by 2 bases; unmatched bases: 16. This chain's CDR3 is CASGRSGTGIGPGNTIYF. For the CDR3, the DNA is TGTGCCAGCGGTCGTTCCGGGACAGGGATCGGCCCTGGAAACACCATATATTTT.

This clonotype was counted a few times. One end of the junction is discordant with germline, which a read error may explain. V is TRBV4-1 and J is TRBJ2-1; D possibly corresponds to TRBD1 (7 bases). The CDR3 is 12 amino acids. Germline CDR1 and CDR2: MGHRA and YSYEKL. This CDR3 reads CTSSLQGGEWFF. CDR3 in DNA: TGCACCAGCAGCCTCCAGGGGGGTGAGTGGTTCTTC.

The gene calls are TRBV28 and TRBJ1-4; no clear D. The CDR3 totals 15 residues. Germline CDR1 and CDR2: MDHEN and SYDVKM. V was cut by 5 bases and J by 2 bases, with 12 bases left in between. This CDR3 is CASSPGPLTNEKLFF. The CDR3 nucleotides read TGTGCCAGCAGTCCCGGACCCCTCACTAATGAAAAACTGTTTTTT. The full variable domain, rest sourced from reference TRBV28 and TRBJ1-4, is DVKVTQSSRYLVKRTGEKVFLECVQDMDHENMFWYRQDPGLGLRLIYFSYDVKMKEKGDIPEGYSVSREKKERFSLILESASTNQTSMYLCASSPGPLTNEKLFFGSGTQLSVL.

Only a few counts were recorded for this clonotype. The chain has TRBV5-1 and TRBJ2-2, with D perhaps TRBD1 (6 bases). CDR3 length: 14 residues. Trimming took off 8 bases at V and 0 bases at J, with 11 bases between the two ends. Germline values: CDR1 SGHRS, CDR2 YFSETQ. The CDR3 protein is CASYRVPNTGELFF. CDR3 bases: TGCGCCAGTTACAGGGTACCGAACACCGGGGAGCTGTTTTTT.

Worth noting for this clonotype: One end of the junction varies from germline; a read error may be responsible. The V call is TRBV28, the J call TRBJ2-1, with D hard to call. The length of the CDR3 is 10 residues. CDR1 MDHEN and CDR2 SYDVKM come from the germline V gene. Here the CDR3 DNA reads TGTGCCAGTAGTTACAATGGGCAGTTCTTC. Protein sequence: CASSYNGQFF. Combining the CDR3 with reference TRBV28 and TRBJ2-1 gives the whole variable domain DVKVTQSSRYLVKRTGEKVFLECVQDMDHENMFWYRQDPGLGLRLIYFSYDVKMKEKGDIPEGYSVSREKKERFSLILESASTNQTSMYLCASSYNGQFFGPGTRLTVL.

A remark on this clonotype: A read error may account for a junction end that differs from germline. The chain links TRBV12-3 or TRBV12-4 to TRBJ2-3; weak D call: TRBD2 (5 bases). There are 13 residues in the CDR3. DNA for the CDR3: TGTGCAAGTCGGGGAACCATTGGGGATAAGCAGTATTTT. Translating gives CASRGTIGDKQYF.

As regards this clonotype: The junction departs from the called germline gene at one end, perhaps through a read error. The chain links TRBV11-2 to TRBJ1-1; tentative D call: TRBD1 (5 bases). CDR1 and CDR2 (germline): SGHAT, FQNNGV. The CDR3 loop spans 17 amino acids. The chain's CDR3 is CASRLRGRDKWNTEPFF. As DNA, the CDR3 is TGTGCCAGCAGATTACGGGGGAGGGATAAGTGGAACACTGAACCTTTCTTT.

On this clonotype itself: Since no conserved phenylalanine or tryptophan closes the CDR3, a read error is the likely cause. V is TRBV29-1 and J is TRBJ2-7; D is undetermined. Germline assignment: CDR1 SQVTM and CDR2 ANQGSEA. The CDR3 is made up of 12 amino acids. Here the CDR3 reads CRVVAASYQQYL. CDR3 nucleotides: TGCAGAGTTGTTGCTGCATCCTACCAGCAGTACCTC.